The T cell receptor (beta chain) under discussion was sequenced for a study of CD8 T cells in Susac syndrome (dated by TCRdb to between 2018 and 2021). Broadly, across the study: Of the Susac syndrome patients who were sequenced, about 6 had clinically active disease and roughly eight were in clinical remission. At blood withdrawal, Susac syndrome patients were therapy-naive, treated with corticosteroids (with IVIg additionally given to some), or treated with IVIg alone. Whether CD8+ T cell activation and differentiation in Susac syndrome was antigen driven was tested using repertoire sequencing.

RNA was extracted using the RNeasy kit, and about 0.5 to 1 ug of the RNA was reverse transcribed with random hexamers. TCR beta CDR3 regions were amplified with the immunoSEQ multiplex PCR assay covering 54 Vbeta and 13 Jbeta segments. PCR amplification bias was corrected by using a synthetic template baseline for primer optimization and computational correction. The authors' analysis ran thus. Only productive sequences were kept, with reads annotated to V, D and J genes according to IMGT and analyzed in immunoSEQ Analyzer. Clonality was computed as one minus Shannon entropy normalized by log2 of the number of productive unique sequences. For each patient and control, public and private clones were evaluated among the 100 most prevalent clones. Clones were defined as Susac-specific when absent from the healthy and MS cohorts, from about 1,100 published viral clones and from other ImmuneACCESS disease sequences. The public reads were reprocessed in TCRdb via fastp at Q25 and MiXCR, keeping in-frame beta chains. Every entry covers one CDR3 protein and lists the most common genes and DNA from its rows. The V and J calls here are based on TCRdb, not the publication. The sample has approximately 190,000 distinct CDR3 sequences on record, 90% to 96% of them singletons. 0.075% to 0.1% of the sample comes from the top ten.

Peripheral blood CD8+ and CD4+ T cells from healthy donors, Susac syndrome patients and multiple sclerosis patients were profiled by high-throughput TCR beta sequencing. The Susac syndrome patients fulfilled recently defined diagnostic criteria for definite or probable disease. Bulk CD8+ and CD4+ T cells were purified magnetically by negative isolation, whereas CD8+ TEMRA cells were enriched by FACS. Blood was drawn into EDTA tubes, processed within 24 hours, and PBMCs were isolated by density gradient centrifugation. PBMCs intended for TCR sequencing were cryopreserved in liquid nitrogen and thawed later in a water bath at 37 degrees C. The sorted or isolated CD4+, CD8+ and CD8+ TEMRA cells had a purity of 90% or higher. The paper as a whole reports these results and caveats: The TCR sequencing and HLA analysis was acknowledged to have included a relatively small number of individuals. The CD4+ T cell repertoire of patients with Susac syndrome showed no detectable clonal expansion.

The germline V gene specifies SGHTA as CDR1 and FQGNSA as CDR2. Counted from cysteine to phenylalanine, this CDR3 has 15 amino acids. The sequence is cut down to CDR3 DNA, 45 bases in frame from base 1. V loses 1 base at its end and J loses 4 bases; junction bases beyond the gene matches: 4. On this clonotype: Its antigen target is currently unknown. Qualities for individual bases were not recorded, and no much larger clone is one base off.

This receptor was taken from a human donor with Susac syndrome. The rearrangement combines TRBV7-2 with TRBJ2-1, with 7 bases matching TRBD2. The source material was CD4+ T cells from PBMCs. The nucleotide sequence is given as TGTGCCAGCAGCTTAGTGGCTAGCGGATACAATGAGCAGTTCTTC. Translated, it gives CASSLVASGYNEQFF.